This T cell receptor (beta chain) was recovered during a study of OX40 agonist ivuxolimab in advanced cancers. Study-wide background: Three individuals attained partial responses, comprising one hepatocellular carcinoma case and two cutaneous melanoma cases.

The repertoire was sequenced with immunoSEQ multiplex PCR; TCRdb's copy has only in-frame clones and lacks some. The sample shows some 85,000 clones, around 90% of them seen only once. This clone was seen just once. With 0 bases clipped from V and 8 bases from J, the junction kept 8 bases outside the gene matches. This CDR3 has 15 residues. Germline lookup yields CDR1 SGDLS and CDR2 YYNGEE. J is TRBJ2-1 and V is TRBV9, with TRBD2 matching over 7 bases. This TCR derives from an adult with an advanced solid tumor such as melanoma, head and neck, liver or kidney cancer. Sample: CD4+ or CD8+ T cells sorted from blood, taken in a trial of the OX40 agonist ivuxolimab. CDR3 amino acids: CASSVGGTGGDEQFF. CDR3 sequence (DNA): TGTGCCAGCAGCGTAGGAGGAACGGGAGGTGATGAGCAGTTCTTC.